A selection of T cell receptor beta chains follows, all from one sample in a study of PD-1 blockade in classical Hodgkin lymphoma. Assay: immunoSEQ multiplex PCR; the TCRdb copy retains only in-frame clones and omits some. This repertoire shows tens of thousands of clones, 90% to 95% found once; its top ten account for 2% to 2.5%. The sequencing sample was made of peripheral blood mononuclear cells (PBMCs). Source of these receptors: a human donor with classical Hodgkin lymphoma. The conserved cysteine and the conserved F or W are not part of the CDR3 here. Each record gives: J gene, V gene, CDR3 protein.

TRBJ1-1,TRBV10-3,AISESRGLNTEAF
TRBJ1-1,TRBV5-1,ASSTTSAVNTEAF
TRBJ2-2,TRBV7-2,ASSLGTGGLSTGELF
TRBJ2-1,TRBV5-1,ASSLDGRRDEQF
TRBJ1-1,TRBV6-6,ASSYGDSTEAF
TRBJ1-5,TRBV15,ATSRGSATQPQH
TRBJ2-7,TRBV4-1,ASSQTGVRTYEQY
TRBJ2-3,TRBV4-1,ASSQPGSGGAPY
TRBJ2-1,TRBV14,ASSHLLAPNEQF
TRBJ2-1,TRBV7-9,ASSSSESAGATYNEQF
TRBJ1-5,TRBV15,ATSRDSGARRQPQH
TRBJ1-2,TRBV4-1,ASSQERWFRGYT
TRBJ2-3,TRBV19,ASTERETSDTQY
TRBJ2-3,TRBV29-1,SGIPGPDKTDTQY
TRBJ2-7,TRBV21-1,ASSRKGQY
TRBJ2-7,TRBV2,ASSGSLDRGVSLEQY
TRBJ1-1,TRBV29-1,SVGNQGWNTEAF
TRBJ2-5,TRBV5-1,ASSQFSPNQETQY
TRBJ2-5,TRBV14,ASSQVPGTQY
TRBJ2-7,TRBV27,ASRWGAVVGYEQY
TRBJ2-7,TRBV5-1,ASSLESAPPSYEQY
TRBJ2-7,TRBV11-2,ASSPWDLTYEQY
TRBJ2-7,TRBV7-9,ASSRGGSYEQY
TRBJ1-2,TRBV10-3,AISEQVGGSYGYT
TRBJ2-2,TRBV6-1,ASSEPLAGGPRGTGELF
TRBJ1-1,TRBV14,ASSQDHRNTEAF
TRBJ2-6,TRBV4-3,ASSQVAGSGANVLT
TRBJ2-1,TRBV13,ASSTRGNEQF
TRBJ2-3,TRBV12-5,ASGRNTGQGATDTQY
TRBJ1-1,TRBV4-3,ASSQDPTGTEAF
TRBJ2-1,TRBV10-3,AISGTSGQVDEQF
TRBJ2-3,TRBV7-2,ASSRDFISDTQY
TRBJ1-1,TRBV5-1,ASRFTLGGTEAF
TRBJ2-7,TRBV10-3,AISEGQGYEQY
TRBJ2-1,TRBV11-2,ASSLVGREGGEQF
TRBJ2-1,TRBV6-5,ASRTGGVESVEQF
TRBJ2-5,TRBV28,ASSYGRAGQETQY
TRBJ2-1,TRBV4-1,ASSRGRAGGKGEQF
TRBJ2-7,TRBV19,ASSSSGESSYEQY
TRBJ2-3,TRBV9,ASSVSPAGGIDTQY
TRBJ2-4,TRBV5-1,ASSSGQREIQY
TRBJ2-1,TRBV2,ASVGLAGGVNEQF
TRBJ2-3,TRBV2,ASTRRDQSTDTQY
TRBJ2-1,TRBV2,ASSEGDTIEQF
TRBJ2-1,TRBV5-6,ASSLVAGETNEQF
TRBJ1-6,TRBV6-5,ASSYSITANSPLH
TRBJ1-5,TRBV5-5,ASSPTSLYQPQH
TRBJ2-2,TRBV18,ASSRLGTMNTGELF
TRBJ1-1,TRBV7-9,ASSLLGTEAF
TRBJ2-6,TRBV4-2,ASSQATASGANVLT
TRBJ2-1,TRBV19,ASSYRLAEYLNEQF
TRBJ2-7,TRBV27,ASSPGGAYEQY
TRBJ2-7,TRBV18,ASSPSLDTREQY